This T cell receptor beta chain was obtained from a study of coeliac disease. CDR3 length: 13 amino acids. Germline V gene lookup returns CDR1 SQVTM and CDR2 ANQGSEA. The V gene end was trimmed by 3 bases and the J gene end by 3 bases; junction bases not matched to a gene: 4. As concerns this clone: The target antigen is unknown.

The table came from immunoSEQ multiplex PCR; TCRdb's copy has only in-frame clones and leaves some out. The repertoire has around 6,000 clones, about 67% of them found once; the top ten carry 7% to 9.5%. Study-wide results and caveats: Published gliadin-specific TRB sequences appeared in 9 of 18 coeliac samples, 1 of 6 controls. The authors judged this method unsuitable for unbiased gliadin-specific T cell detection. Control samples showed higher TRB and TRG clonality than intraepithelial and lamina propria samples in active celiac disease.

This clonotype was sampled from a man aged 70 or older with active celiac disease. Sequencing was done on a sample of lymphocytes from the gut lamina propria. The chain combines TRBV29-1 with TRBJ2-5; 7 bases line up with TRBD1. DNA for the CDR3: TGCAGCGTTGACCCTGGGACAGAAGAGACCCAGTACTTC. This translates into CSVDPGTEETQYF.